The 21 T cell receptor beta chains reported below all come from one sample, sequenced in a study of naive and memory T cell subsets (dated by TCRdb to the late 2010s). Findings and caveats that apply to the study as a whole: A few larger clonotypes were present in naive repertoires, particularly the CD8 repertoires, and these clonotypes were possibly memory cells re-expressing CD45RA.

Library generation was performed with UMI-ligation and nested PCR. The sequencing machine was an Illumina MiSeq. The beta constant-region primer was an equimolar mix of two oligonucleotides covering both TRBC1 and TRBC2. Four rounds of PCR, combining the SP2 primer with nested alpha and beta constant-region primers, were used to amplify the ligated cDNA. The raw public reads went through TCRdb reprocessing: fastp at Q25, MiXCR clone calling, in-frame beta chains kept. Every entry covers one CDR3 protein and lists the most common genes and DNA from its rows. The sample table shows tens of thousands of distinct CDR3 sequences, and about 10% are seen once. More than 0.11% of the sample is held by the ten biggest clonotypes. Antigen specificity for these receptors is unknown. The source material was naive CD4+ T cells from blood. The sample's cell subset or site label is to be understood as: naive T cells, CD45RA high CD27+. The receptors derive from a human donor in good health.

In this sample, this clonotype turned up a few times. J is TRBJ2-7 and V is TRBV24-1, with D tentatively TRBD2 (7 bases). This CDR3 is built from 17 residues. Germline CDR1 KGHDR, CDR2 SFDVKD. V was cut by 5 bases and J by 3 bases, with 22 bases left in between. DNA for the CDR3: TGTGCCACCAGTGGCCCTGGGAGCGGGACAAGTCTCTACGAGCAGTACTTC. As protein: CATSGPGSGTSLYEQYF.

In its sample, this clonotype was seen many times. This chain joins TRBV4-2 and TRBJ2-1; D not resolved. V was shortened by 4 bases and J by 9 bases, with 13 bases between the two germline ends. Germline CDR1 and CDR2: LGHNA and YNFKEQ. The CDR3 covers 13 residues. The CDR3 nucleotides read TGTGCCAGCAGCCCAAAGGAAGCTGGTGAGCAGTTCTTC. This sequence encodes CASSPKEAGEQFF.

This rearrangement joins TRBV29-1 to TRBJ2-7; TRBD1 aligns across 10 bases. This CDR3 has 14 residues. The germline V gene has CDR1 SQVTM and CDR2 ANQGSEA. Unmatched junction bases numbered 3, after V lost 4 bases and J lost 0 bases. Written as DNA, the CDR3 is TGCAGCGTTGGGACAGGGGGTAGCTCCTACGAGCAGTACTTC. It translates to CSVGTGGSSYEQYF.

DNA of the CDR3: TGTGCCAGCAGTGCACGTCCCTTGGACGGTGGGGTGCAGCCCCAGCATTTT. It yields the protein CASSARPLDGGVQPQHF. The J gene is TRBJ1-5, the V gene TRBV6-6, with D uncertain. This CDR3 is built from 17 residues. Germline V gene lookup returns CDR1 MNHNY and CDR2 SVGAGI (reference sequence). Deletions cut 5 bases from V and 7 bases from J, with 24 bases between.

This clonotype was detected a few times. The J gene is TRBJ2-1, the V gene TRBV10-3; 8 bases are shared with TRBD2. The V and J ends lost 7 bases and 3 bases, in that order; junction bases with no gene match: 20. The germline gives CDR1 ENHRY, CDR2 SYGVKD. The CDR3 sequence is 19 residues long. CDR3 sequence: CAIKPSPSSSGVSYNEQFF. CDR3 bases: TGTGCCATCAAACCCTCCCCAAGTAGTAGCGGGGTAAGCTACAATGAGCAGTTCTTC.

This clonotype was seen a few times. The chain has TRBV7-2 and TRBJ2-7; possibly TRBD2 for D (6 bases). V lost 7 bases and J 0 bases, leaving 19 bases between the germline ends. The CDR3 runs 16 residues. CDR1 is SGHTA and CDR2 is FQGNSA in the germline V gene. The CDR3 DNA sequence: TGTGCCAGCACCCTTCGCTGGAGCGGGTCCTCCTACGAGCAGTACTTC. Translating gives CASTLRWSGSSYEQYF.

This clonotype occurred a few times. The chain combines TRBV10-3 with TRBJ1-1, with a tentative D call TRBD1 (5 bases). Germline V gives CDR1 ENHRY, CDR2 SYGVKD. The CDR3 loop spans 12 amino acids. Deletions cut 3 bases from V and 3 bases from J, with 5 bases between. The CDR3 bases are TGTGCCATCAGTGACAGGGACACTGAAGCTTTCTTT. It is translated as CAISDRDTEAFF.

The V call is TRBV12-3 or TRBV12-4, the J call TRBJ1-1; the D is unclear. V was clipped by 6 bases and J by 0 bases, with 11 bases between them. This CDR3 is built from 14 residues. The CDR3 bases are TGTGCCAGCAGAATGACACATATGAACACTGAAGCTTTCTTT. This gives the protein CASRMTHMNTEAFF.

This clonotype was observed many times. The rearrangement joins TRBV20-1 to TRBJ2-7, with D perhaps matching TRBD1 (5 bases). Germline-derived CDR1 and CDR2 are DFQATT and SNEGSKA (reference sequence). There are 14 residues in the CDR3. Deletions cut 2 bases from V and 6 bases from J, with 17 bases between. This CDR3 reads CSARQVYGAFEQYF. CDR3 coding DNA: TGCAGTGCTAGACAGGTATATGGGGCGTTCGAGCAGTACTTC.

This clonotype occurred a few times. The CDR3 loop reads CASSQDERQGQPQHF. The DNA of the CDR3 is TGTGCCAGCAGCCAGGACGAGAGGCAGGGTCAGCCCCAGCATTTT. The chain links TRBV4-2 to TRBJ1-5; a possible D gene is TRBD1 (5 bases). CDR3 size: 15 residues. The V end was cut by 3 bases, the J end by 6 bases, with 15 bases between. The germline gives CDR1 LGHNA, CDR2 YNFKEQ.

This clonotype has ten or more counts. The chain couples TRBV14 to TRBJ2-7, with TRBD1 matching over 10 bases. This CDR3 contains 16 residues. V lost 5 bases to trimming and J lost 4 bases; unmatched junction nucleotides: 11. Germline V lookup: CDR1 SGHDN, CDR2 FVKESK. In DNA form, the CDR3 reads TGTGCCAGCAGCGGATTGGGACAGGGGCCGGGGTACGAGCAGTACTTC. Translation gives CASSGLGQGPGYEQYF.

J is TRBJ2-7 and V is TRBV24-1; possibly TRBD2 for D (5 bases). This CDR3 region has 13 residues. Germline assignment: CDR1 KGHDR and CDR2 SFDVKD. Between the trimmed V and J ends, which lost 4 bases and 2 bases, there was a span of 8 bases. The CDR3 reads CATSDPGAYEQYF. Written as DNA, the CDR3 is TGTGCCACCAGTGACCCCGGGGCCTACGAGCAGTACTTC.

This clonotype came up many times. The genes are TRBV30 and TRBJ2-1; 10 positions agree with TRBD2. Germline V gene sequence: CDR1 GTSNPN, CDR2 SVGIG (reference sequence). CDR3 size: 15 residues. V shed 1 base, J shed 6 bases, and the junction held 6 bases outside the gene matches. The CDR3 loop is CAWSAGLATGNEQFF. As DNA, the CDR3 is TGTGCCTGGAGTGCGGGACTAGCGACAGGCAATGAGCAGTTCTTC.

There are a few counts of this clonotype. The chain links TRBV4-3 to TRBJ1-2; D is undetermined. The CDR3 loop spans 15 amino acids. V lost 1 base, J lost 0 bases, and 9 bases lay in between. In germline, CDR1 is LGHNA, CDR2 YSLEER. The CDR3 DNA is TGCGCCAGCAGCCAAGTTTACATTACTAACTATGGCTACACCTTC. Its protein is CASSQVYITNYGYTF.

This clonotype was recorded a few times. The chain is built from TRBV14 and TRBJ1-1; D might be TRBD1 (5 bases). The V and J ends lost 3 bases and 0 bases respectively, with 17 bases between them. The CDR3 is 17 residues long. The germline V gene has CDR1 SGHDN and CDR2 FVKESK. The CDR3 loop reads CASSQAPRGKVNTEAFF. CDR3 nucleotides: TGTGCCAGCAGCCAGGCTCCAAGGGGAAAGGTGAACACTGAAGCTTTCTTT. The complete variable domain, with remaining parts taken from reference TRBV14 and TRBJ1-1, reads EAGVTQFPSHSVIEKGQTVTLRCDPISGHDNLYWYRRVMGKEIKFLLHFVKESKQDESGMPNNRFLAERTGGTYSTLKVQPAELEDSGVYFCASSQAPRGKVNTEAFFGQGTRLTVV.

The genes are TRBV15 and TRBJ1-4; no clear D gene. This CDR3 contains 15 residues. Germline V gene lookup returns CDR1 LNHNV and CDR2 YYDKDF (reference sequence). Trimming took off 1 base at V and 5 bases at J, with 11 bases between the two ends. This chain's CDR3 is CATSRVAEVNEKLFF. CDR3 nucleotide sequence: TGTGCCACCAGCAGAGTGGCAGAAGTAAATGAAAAACTGTTTTTT.

This clonotype was picked up many times. This chain links TRBV27 with TRBJ1-2; TRBD1 might be the D (6 bases). Trimming left V 0 bases short and J 3 bases short, with 17 bases between. Germline assignment: CDR1 MNHEY and CDR2 SMNVEV (reference sequence). This CDR3 is 17 amino acids long. The CDR3 loop is CASSLSAGGVNYYGYTF. In nucleotides, the CDR3 is TGTGCCAGCAGTTTATCTGCGGGGGGCGTCAACTACTATGGCTACACCTTC.

The sample holds a few counts of this clonotype. The chain has TRBV27 and TRBJ2-5, with 10 bases fitting TRBD1. The CDR3 spans 14 residues. Germline-derived CDR1 and CDR2 are MNHEY and SMNVEV (reference sequence). V was clipped by 6 bases and J by 5 bases; unmatched bases: 6. The CDR3 protein is CASRRDRGRETQYF. The CDR3 bases are TGTGCCAGCAGAAGGGACAGGGGAAGGGAGACCCAGTACTTC.

This clonotype was counted a few times. The chain couples TRBV28 to TRBJ1-4; perhaps TRBD1 as D (5 bases). This CDR3 comprises 16 residues. The germline CDR1 and CDR2 sequences are MDHEN and SYDVKM. V lost 3 bases and J 3 bases, leaving 14 bases between the germline ends. The CDR3 nucleotides read TGTGCCAGCAGTTTGTCAGGGAACACGGCTAATGAAAAACTGTTTTTT. It yields the protein CASSLSGNTANEKLFF.

This clonotype came up a few times. The chain couples TRBV5-1 to TRBJ2-7; D possibly uses TRBD1 or TRBD2 (5 bases each). The CDR3 has 15 amino acids. CDR1 and CDR2 from the germline V gene are SGHRS and YFSETQ. The V end was cut by 4 bases, the J end by 0 bases, with 14 bases between. The CDR3 DNA reads as TGCGCCAGCAGCCGAGCCGGGACGGACTCCTACGAGCAGTACTTC. Protein product: CASSRAGTDSYEQYF.

This clonotype has ten or more counts. V and J are TRBV5-5 and TRBJ2-7, with D possibly being TRBD1 (6 bases). The V gene's germline CDR1 is SGHKS and CDR2 YYEKEE (reference sequence). Trimming removed 0 bases at V and 2 bases at J, with 9 bases between. This CDR3 comprises 14 residues. The CDR3 spells CASSLVQGPYEQYF. For the CDR3, the DNA is TGTGCCAGCAGCTTGGTCCAGGGGCCCTACGAGCAGTACTTC.